This T cell receptor (beta chain) was retrieved from a study of response to subunit inactivated influenza vaccine. Overall study results and limits: Each seasonal flu vaccination may recruit only limited new T cells, authors suggested.

TCRdb redid the calling of the RT-PCR reads with MiXCR, one entry per CDR3 protein. The sample shows 450,000 to 700,000 distinct CDR3 sequences, 12% to 15% of them seen only once. Germline V gives CDR1 MDHEN, CDR2 SYDVKM. This CDR3 spans 17 amino acids. The ends lost 6 bases at V and 7 bases at J; junction bases unmatched: 13. This clonotype was detected only a few times. Its antigen remains unidentified. The sample consisted of PBMCs from blood, taken about 12 days after vaccination. V is TRBV28 and J is TRBJ2-2, with 11 positions matching TRBD2. The source is a man aged 50-60 years who received an inactivated influenza vaccine. As DNA, the CDR3 is TGTGCCAGCAGAATTCCTCTAGCGGGGGGCCGTAGCGGGGAGCTGTTTTTT. Its protein is CASRIPLAGGRSGELFF.